Shown below are 25 T cell receptor beta chains from a single sample sequenced in a study of T-cell memory formation after mild COVID-19. TCRdb re-analysed the 5' RACE reads in MiXCR, keeping a single row per CDR3 protein. Here the sample spans roughly 340,000 distinct CDR3 sequences, 20% to 25% being singletons. The source material was PBMCs or a T cell subset sorted from them (not recorded which). These receptors all come from a man between 18 and 35 years old who had mild COVID-19 (a few samples of this study predate the infection). Cell type and time point are not known.

This clonotype was seen a handful of times. This sequence joins TRBV10-3 and TRBJ1-2; D not resolved. The CDR3 contains 14 residues. From germline, CDR1 is ENHRY and CDR2 SYGVKD. Trimming cost V 8 bases and J 1 base, with 14 bases left between them. The CDR3 coding sequence is TGTGCCATCTCCTTGGAGCCCGTTAACTATGGCTACACCTTC. It translates to CAISLEPVNYGYTF.

This clonotype was counted between two and nine times. V and J are TRBV28 and TRBJ2-1; D gene ambiguous. From germline, CDR1 is MDHEN and CDR2 SYDVKM. This CDR3 region has 12 residues. Trimming removed 7 bases at V and 3 bases at J, with 7 bases between. The CDR3 loop reads CASTKGYNEQFF. CDR3 coding DNA: TGTGCCAGCACAAAGGGCTACAATGAGCAGTTCTTC.

The CDR3 DNA sequence: TGTGCCAGCAGCGTAGTCGGGAGGGGCGCAGATACGCAGTATTTT. Translated: CASSVVGRGADTQYF. The rearrangement links TRBV9 to TRBJ2-3, with 8 bases lining up with TRBD2. Losses at the gene ends were 0 bases for V and 4 bases for J; bases not matched to a gene: 4. The CDR3 extends over 15 amino acids. The germline CDR1 and CDR2 sequences are SGDLS and YYNGEE.

This clonotype came up a few times. This chain links TRBV7-2 with TRBJ2-1; TRBD2 aligns across 7 bases. CDR3 length: 16 residues. V was pared by 4 bases and J by 3 bases, with 9 bases of the junction left unmatched. Germline lookup yields CDR1 SGHTA and CDR2 FQGNSA. The CDR3 sequence is CASSYGRSGGYNEQFF. The CDR3 DNA follows: TGTGCCAGCAGCTACGGCCGCTCGGGGGGCTACAATGAGCAGTTCTTC.

This clonotype came up a few times. This chain links TRBV12-3 or TRBV12-4 with TRBJ2-1; TRBD1 matches at 11 bases. The V and J ends lost 6 bases and 8 bases, in that order; junction bases with no gene match: 9. This CDR3 region has 15 residues. This CDR3 reads CASSPRTGGRDEQFF. CDR3 nucleotide sequence: TGTGCCAGCAGCCCCCGGACAGGGGGCAGGGATGAGCAGTTCTTC.

This clonotype was counted ten times or more. This chain connects TRBV7-9 to TRBJ2-7, with a weak D call TRBD1 (6 bases). Germline CDR1 and CDR2: SEHNR and FQNEAQ (reference sequence). The V end lost 3 bases, the J end lost 0 bases, and 15 bases lay between the germline ends. The CDR3 runs to 16 residues. In nucleotides, the CDR3 is TGTGCCAGCAGCTTTTCCACGGGACATCGCTCCTACGAGCAGTACGTC. Translating it yields CASSFSTGHRSYEQYV.

The chain combines TRBV19 with TRBJ2-3, with D perhaps matching TRBD1 (6 bases). With 8 bases removed from V and 4 bases from J, the gap between germline ends came to 16 bases. In germline, CDR1 is LNHDA, CDR2 SQIVND (reference sequence). This CDR3 comprises 14 residues. The CDR3 region is CASQRTDRADTQYF. In DNA, the CDR3 is TGTGCCAGTCAAAGGACAGATAGGGCAGATACGCAGTATTTT.

This clonotype was counted between two and nine times. The chain joins TRBV7-9 to TRBJ1-2; weak D call: TRBD1 (5 bases). This CDR3 is built from 14 residues. Germline loops: CDR1 SEHNR, CDR2 FQNEAQ (reference sequence). The V end lost 3 bases, the J end lost 6 bases, and 14 bases lay between the germline ends. This CDR3 reads CASSFVTGLNGYTF. CDR3 DNA: TGTGCCAGCAGCTTCGTAACAGGATTAAATGGCTACACCTTC.

V gene TRBV19 combines with J gene TRBJ1-1; D may be TRBD1 (5 bases). V was pared by 4 bases and J by 4 bases, with 10 bases between. Germline-derived CDR1 and CDR2 are LNHDA and SQIVND (reference sequence). The CDR3 runs 13 residues. The CDR3 sequence is CASSNQGSTEAFF. The DNA of the CDR3 is TGTGCCAGTAGTAATCAGGGATCCACTGAAGCTTTCTTT.

The CDR3 nucleotides are TGCGCCACCAAAGCCGGGTCACTCCAAGAGACCCAGTACTTC. Translation gives CATKAGSLQETQYF. The chain employs TRBV5-1 and TRBJ2-5; D is ambiguous. Trimming stripped 9 bases from V and 1 base from J, with 16 bases between. CDR3 length: 14 residues. Germline lookup yields CDR1 SGHRS and CDR2 YFSETQ.

V is TRBV12-3 or TRBV12-4 and J is TRBJ1-2, with 10 bases fitting TRBD1. The CDR3 is made up of 14 amino acids. The V segment lost 4 bases and the J segment 8 bases; nucleotides outside the gene matches: 7. CDR3 sequence reads: CASSSRDRGFGYTF. The CDR3 DNA reads TGTGCCAGCAGTTCCCGGGACAGGGGATTCGGCTACACCTTC.

This clonotype was seen more than once but under ten times. The V and J genes are TRBV5-1 and TRBJ2-7; D is tentatively TRBD1 or TRBD2 (5 bases each). Trimming stripped 4 bases from V and 3 bases from J, with 11 bases between. CDR1 and CDR2 (germline): SGHRS, YFSETQ. This CDR3 is built from 13 residues. This CDR3 is CASSVRDGYEQYF. The CDR3 region has the DNA TGCGCCAGCAGCGTCCGGGACGGCTACGAGCAGTACTTC.

This chain uses TRBV5-1 with TRBJ1-1; no reliable D call. CDR3 size: 13 residues. CDR1 SGHRS and CDR2 YFSETQ come from the germline V gene. With 2 bases removed from V and 7 bases from J, the gap between germline ends came to 12 bases. CDR3 region: CASSFWPEGEAFF. The CDR3, as DNA: TGCGCCAGCAGCTTTTGGCCCGAGGGTGAAGCTTTCTTT.

This clonotype was observed a few times. The J gene is TRBJ2-7, the V gene TRBV4-3; D is perhaps TRBD1 or TRBD2 (6 bases each). V was trimmed by 3 bases and J by 7 bases, leaving 13 bases between them. The germline CDR1 and CDR2 sequences are LGHNA and YSLEER. This CDR3 is built from 13 residues. CDR3 sequence reads: CASSQTGAREQYF. The CDR3 nucleotides read TGCGCCAGCAGCCAGACGGGGGCTAGGGAGCAGTACTTC.

This clonotype was seen more than once but under ten times. V is TRBV20-1 and J is TRBJ2-5, with D unclear. The CDR3 has 10 residues. V lost 6 bases, J lost 2 bases, and 4 bases lay in between. Germline CDR1 is DFQATT and CDR2 is SNEGSKA (reference sequence). In DNA form, the CDR3 reads TGCAGTGCCGGACAAGAGACCCAGTACTTC. This gives the protein CSAGQETQYF.

This clonotype occurred a few times. The J gene is TRBJ2-3, the V gene TRBV20-1, with D maybe TRBD2 (5 bases). The CDR3 is 12 amino acids. Per the germline V gene, CDR1 is DFQATT and CDR2 is SNEGSKA (reference sequence). Trimming removed 0 bases at V and 6 bases at J, with 7 bases between. CDR3 residues: CSARDTGDTQYF. Written as DNA, the CDR3 is TGCAGTGCTAGAGATACGGGGGATACGCAGTATTTT.

This clonotype was found many times. The chain combines TRBV7-2 with TRBJ2-2, with D possibly TRBD1 on 5 matching bases. Germline loops: CDR1 SGHTA, CDR2 FQGNSA. Deletions cut 5 bases from V and 3 bases from J, with 13 bases between. The CDR3 contains 15 residues. The CDR3 loop reads CASSDRQTDTGELFF. The CDR3 region has the DNA TGTGCCAGCAGCGACCGCCAGACAGACACCGGGGAGCTGTTTTTT.

CDR3 loop: CASSFIAGGPETQYF. CDR3 in DNA: TGTGCCAGCAGCTTTATAGCGGGGGGGCCTGAGACCCAGTACTTC. The V call is TRBV5-6, the J call TRBJ2-5; 11 nucleotides match TRBD2. V shed 2 bases and J 5 bases; nucleotides not matched to a gene: 5. Germline values: CDR1 SGHDT, CDR2 YYEEEE. The CDR3 covers 15 residues. The complete variable domain, with remaining parts taken from reference TRBV5-6 and TRBJ2-5, reads DAGVTQSPTHLIKTRGQQVTLRCSPKSGHDTVSWYQQALGQGPQFIFQYYEEEERQRGNFPDRFSGHQFPNYSSELNVNALLLGDSALYLCASSFIAGGPETQYFGPGTRLLVL.

This clonotype was observed a handful of times. The chain links TRBV9 to TRBJ2-7; a possible D gene is TRBD2 (5 bases). Trimming left V 1 base short and J 2 bases short, with 25 bases between. This CDR3 is 19 amino acids long. Germline CDR1 and CDR2: SGDLS and YYNGEE. In DNA, the CDR3 is TGTGCCAGCAGCGTAAGCCCAGGCGAGAGTTTGCCGAGGGCCTACGAGCAGTACGTC. It encodes CASSVSPGESLPRAYEQYV.

This clonotype was counted a few times. The chain uses TRBV7-9 and TRBJ1-4; D unclear. V was clipped by 5 bases and J by 1 base, with 8 bases between them. The CDR3 loop spans 14 amino acids. Germline CDR1 SEHNR, CDR2 FQNEAQ (reference sequence). The CDR3 coding sequence is TGTGCCAGCAGCCGATTTGAAACTAATGAAAAACTGTTTTTT. It codes for CASSRFETNEKLFF.

The V gene is TRBV18, the J gene TRBJ1-1; tentatively, D is TRBD1 (5 bases). The V gene lost 2 bases and the J gene lost 0 bases, with 16 bases spanning the gap. The length of the CDR3 is 17 residues. CDR1 and CDR2 from the germline V gene are KGHSH and LQKENI. CDR3 in amino acids: CASSPGQGGILNTEAFF. As DNA, the CDR3 is TGTGCCAGCTCACCAGGCCAGGGCGGGATACTGAACACTGAAGCTTTCTTT.

This clonotype occurred a few times. The chain joins TRBV5-1 to TRBJ2-2; D is unclear. V gave up 0 bases and J gave up 4 bases, with 10 bases separating them. The CDR3 is made up of 15 amino acids. Looked up from germline, CDR1 is SGHRS and CDR2 is YFSETQ. The CDR3 nucleotides read TGCGCCAGCAGCTTGGAGAGGACGGGCACCGGGGAGCTGTTTTTT. It yields the protein CASSLERTGTGELFF.

The chain recombines TRBV6-1 with TRBJ1-1, with D unresolved. The CDR3 is 13 amino acids. CDR1 MNHNS and CDR2 SASEGT come from the germline V gene. The germline V and J ends were trimmed by 4 bases and 0 bases, with 6 bases remaining between them. CDR3 DNA sequence: TGTGCCAGCAGTGGGGTCTTGAACACTGAAGCTTTCTTT. Residues: CASSGVLNTEAFF.

The V and J genes are TRBV20-1 and TRBJ2-1; 7 positions agree with TRBD2. Per the germline V gene, CDR1 is DFQATT and CDR2 is SNEGSKA (reference sequence). Unmatched junction bases numbered 12, after V lost 6 bases and J lost 7 bases. The CDR3 is made up of 14 amino acids. CDR3 region: CSAQRAGRVNEQFF. In DNA form, the CDR3 reads TGCAGTGCCCAACGGGCAGGGAGGGTGAATGAGCAGTTCTTC.

In its sample, this clonotype was seen many times. The gene calls are TRBV6-2 or TRBV6-3 and TRBJ2-3; 10 nucleotides line up with TRBD2. CDR1 is MNHEY and CDR2 is SVGEGT in the germline V gene. V gave up 6 bases and J gave up 0 bases; unmatched junction bases: 0. This CDR3 contains 14 residues. The CDR3 loop is CASRTSGSTDTQYF. DNA of the CDR3: TGTGCCAGCAGGACTAGCGGGAGCACAGATACGCAGTATTTT.